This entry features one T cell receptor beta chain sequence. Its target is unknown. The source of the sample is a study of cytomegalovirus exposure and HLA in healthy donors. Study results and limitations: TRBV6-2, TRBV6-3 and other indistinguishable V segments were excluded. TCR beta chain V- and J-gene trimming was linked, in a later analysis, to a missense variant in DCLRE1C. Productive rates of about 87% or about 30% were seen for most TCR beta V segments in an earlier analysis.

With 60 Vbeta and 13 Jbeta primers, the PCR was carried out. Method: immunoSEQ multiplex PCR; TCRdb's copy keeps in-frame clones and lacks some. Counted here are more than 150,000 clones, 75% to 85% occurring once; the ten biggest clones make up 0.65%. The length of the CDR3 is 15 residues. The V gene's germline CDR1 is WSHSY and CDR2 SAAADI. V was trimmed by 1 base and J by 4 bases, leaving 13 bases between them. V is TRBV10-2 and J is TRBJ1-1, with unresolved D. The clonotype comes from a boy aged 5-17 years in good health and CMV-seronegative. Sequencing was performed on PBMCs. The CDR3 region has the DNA TGCGCCAGCAGTGAGTTGGGCCGGGGAATCACTGAAGCTTTCTTT. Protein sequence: CASSELGRGITEAFF.